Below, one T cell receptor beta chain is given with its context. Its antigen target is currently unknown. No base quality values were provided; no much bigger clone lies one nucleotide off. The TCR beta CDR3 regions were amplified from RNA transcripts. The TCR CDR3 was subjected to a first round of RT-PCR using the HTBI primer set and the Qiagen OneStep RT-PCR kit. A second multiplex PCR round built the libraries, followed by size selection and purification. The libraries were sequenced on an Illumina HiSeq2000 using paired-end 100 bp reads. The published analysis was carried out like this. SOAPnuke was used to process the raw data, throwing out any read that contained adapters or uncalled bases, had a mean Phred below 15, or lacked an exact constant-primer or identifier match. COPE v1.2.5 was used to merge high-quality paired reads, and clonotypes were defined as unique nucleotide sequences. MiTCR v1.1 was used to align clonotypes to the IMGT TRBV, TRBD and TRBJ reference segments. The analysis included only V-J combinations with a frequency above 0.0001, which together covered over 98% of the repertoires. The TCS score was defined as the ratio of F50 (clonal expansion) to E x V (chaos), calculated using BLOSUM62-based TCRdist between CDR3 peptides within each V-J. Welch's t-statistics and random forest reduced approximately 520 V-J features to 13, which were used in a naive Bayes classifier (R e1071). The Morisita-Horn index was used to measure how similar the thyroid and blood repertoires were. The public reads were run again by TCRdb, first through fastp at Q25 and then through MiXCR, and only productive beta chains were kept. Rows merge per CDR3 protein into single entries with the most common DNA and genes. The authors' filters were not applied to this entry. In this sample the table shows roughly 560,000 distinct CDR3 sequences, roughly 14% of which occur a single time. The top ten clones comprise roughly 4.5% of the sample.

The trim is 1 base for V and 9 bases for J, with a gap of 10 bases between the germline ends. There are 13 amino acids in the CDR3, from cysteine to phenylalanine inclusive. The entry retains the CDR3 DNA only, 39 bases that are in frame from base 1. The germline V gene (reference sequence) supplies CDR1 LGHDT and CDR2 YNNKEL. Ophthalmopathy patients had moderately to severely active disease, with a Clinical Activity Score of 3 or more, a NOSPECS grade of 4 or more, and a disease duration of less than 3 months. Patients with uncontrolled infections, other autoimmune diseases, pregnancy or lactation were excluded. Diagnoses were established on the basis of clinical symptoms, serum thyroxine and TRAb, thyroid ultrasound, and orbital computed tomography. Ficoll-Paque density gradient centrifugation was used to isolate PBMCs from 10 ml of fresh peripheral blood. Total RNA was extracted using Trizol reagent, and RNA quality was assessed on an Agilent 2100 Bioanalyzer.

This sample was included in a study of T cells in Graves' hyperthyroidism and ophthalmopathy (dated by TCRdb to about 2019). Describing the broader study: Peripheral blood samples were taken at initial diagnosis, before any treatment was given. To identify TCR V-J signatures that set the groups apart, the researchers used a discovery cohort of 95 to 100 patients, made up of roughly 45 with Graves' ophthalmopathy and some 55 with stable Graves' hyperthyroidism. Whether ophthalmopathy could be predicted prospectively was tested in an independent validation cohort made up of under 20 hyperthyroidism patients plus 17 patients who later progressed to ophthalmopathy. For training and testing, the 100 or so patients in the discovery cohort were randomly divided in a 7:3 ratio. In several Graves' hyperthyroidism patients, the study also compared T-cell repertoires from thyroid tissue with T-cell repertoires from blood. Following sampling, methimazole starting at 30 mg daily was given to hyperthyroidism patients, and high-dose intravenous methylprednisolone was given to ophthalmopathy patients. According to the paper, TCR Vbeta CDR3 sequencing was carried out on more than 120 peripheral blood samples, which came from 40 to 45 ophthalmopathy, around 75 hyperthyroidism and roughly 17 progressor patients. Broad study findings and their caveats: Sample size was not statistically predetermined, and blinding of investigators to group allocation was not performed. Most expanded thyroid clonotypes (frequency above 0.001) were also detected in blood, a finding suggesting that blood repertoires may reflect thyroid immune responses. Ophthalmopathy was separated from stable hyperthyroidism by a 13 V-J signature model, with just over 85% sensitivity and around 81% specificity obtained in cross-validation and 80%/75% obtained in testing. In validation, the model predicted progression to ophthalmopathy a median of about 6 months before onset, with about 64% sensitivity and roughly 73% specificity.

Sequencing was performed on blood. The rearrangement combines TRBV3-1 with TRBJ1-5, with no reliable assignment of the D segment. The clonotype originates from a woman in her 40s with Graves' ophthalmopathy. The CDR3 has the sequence CASSQGTSSPQHF. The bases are TGTGCCAGCAGCCAAGGTACGTCGTCGCCCCAGCATTTT.